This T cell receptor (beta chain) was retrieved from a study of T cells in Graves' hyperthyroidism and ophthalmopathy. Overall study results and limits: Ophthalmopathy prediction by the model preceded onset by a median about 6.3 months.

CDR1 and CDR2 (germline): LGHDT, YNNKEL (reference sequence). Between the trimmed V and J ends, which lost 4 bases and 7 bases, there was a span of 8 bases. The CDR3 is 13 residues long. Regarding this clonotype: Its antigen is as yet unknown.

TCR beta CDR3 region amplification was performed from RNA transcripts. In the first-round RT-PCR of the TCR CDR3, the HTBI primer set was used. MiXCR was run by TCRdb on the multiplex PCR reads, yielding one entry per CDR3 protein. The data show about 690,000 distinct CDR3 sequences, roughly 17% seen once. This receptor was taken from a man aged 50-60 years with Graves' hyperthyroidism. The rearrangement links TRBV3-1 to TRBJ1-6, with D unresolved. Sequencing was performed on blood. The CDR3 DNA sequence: TGTGCCAGCAGCCCAGGTGACAATTCACCCCTCCACTTT. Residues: CASSPGDNSPLHF.